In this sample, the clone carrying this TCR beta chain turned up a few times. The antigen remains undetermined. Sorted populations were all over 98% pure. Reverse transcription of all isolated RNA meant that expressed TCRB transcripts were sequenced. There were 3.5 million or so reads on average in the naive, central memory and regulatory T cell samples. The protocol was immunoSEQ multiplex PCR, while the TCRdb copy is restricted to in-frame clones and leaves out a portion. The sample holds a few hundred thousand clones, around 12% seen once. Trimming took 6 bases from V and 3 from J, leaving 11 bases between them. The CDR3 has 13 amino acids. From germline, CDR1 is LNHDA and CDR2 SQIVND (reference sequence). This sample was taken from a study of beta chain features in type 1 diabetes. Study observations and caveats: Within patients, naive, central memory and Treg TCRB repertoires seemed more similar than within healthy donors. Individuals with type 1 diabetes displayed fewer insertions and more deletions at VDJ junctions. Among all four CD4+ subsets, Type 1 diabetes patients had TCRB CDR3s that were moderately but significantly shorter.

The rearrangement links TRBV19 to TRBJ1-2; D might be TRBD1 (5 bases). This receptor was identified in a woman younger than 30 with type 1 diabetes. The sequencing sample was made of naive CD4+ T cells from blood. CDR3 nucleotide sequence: TGTGCCAGTAGCCCAGGGAGGTACTATGGCTACACCTTC. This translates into CASSPGRYYGYTF.